The entry that follows covers one TCR beta chain sequence. This clone appeared a few times. Its antigen remains undetermined. The read comes to an end 3 residues before the CDR3 does, leaving the germline J gene to fill in the end. Standard criteria were used to diagnose CVID, namely serum IgG, IgA and/or IgM reduced below the normal range together with specific antibody deficiency. There were about 42 subjects in the CVID group (roughly 15 female and 30 or so male), ranging in age from about 8 to 64 years, with a mean age of approximately 40. Most CVID patients and most healthy controls were of Caucasian heritage. Replacement immunoglobulin therapy had been administered to all CVID subjects for at least one year at the time of study participation. At the time of blood collection, no CVID subject was ill or was being treated with immunomodulatory or immunosuppressive medication. Heparinized peripheral whole blood samples of 5 to 8 ml were collected from each donor. Genomic DNA from adults with common variable immune deficiency (CVID) and from healthy adult controls was used for sequencing of TCRbeta CDR3 repertoires. To isolate peripheral blood mononuclear cells, diluted blood was subjected to density centrifugation over Hypaque 1077 or Ficoll-Paque. Unsorted mononuclear cells served as the source of genomic DNA, which was extracted either by Qiagen column purification or by a centrifugation-based method.

For sequencing, equivalent amounts of genomic DNA were input from CVID and control samples. For every sample, a 60 bp segment covering the rearranged TCRbeta CDR3 region was amplified and then sequenced. TCRbeta amplification used the immunoSEQ assay, a bias-corrected multiplex PCR with high-throughput sequencing. In the source study's methods: Every unique nucleotide sequence was considered a clone and was annotated with V, D and J genes, copy number and frequency. Sequences were labeled productive if in frame, and non-productive if out of frame or containing stop codons. Clonality was calculated from Shannon's entropy as previously described. The predicted amino acid sequences of productive clones were used to derive mean CDR3 Kyte-Doolittle hydropathy. The R hclust function was used to hierarchically cluster scaled V gene usage with Manhattan distance and complete linkage. Sharing of clones by CDR3 amino acid sequence was evaluated through resampling of 12 repertoires per group over 100 rounds. The repertoires were searched for over 60 published EBV-specific TCRbeta sequences and about 240 published CMV-specific TCRbeta sequences. A couple of CVID samples that yielded fewer than 10,000 sequences were excluded from the analysis, so 42 CVID repertoires were retained. Imported from immuneACCESS, the table was reduced by TCRdb to in-frame sequences with V and J called. These copies leave out some clones; in studies compared against another copy, an unresolved V gene accounts for under half, and the cause of the remainder is not known. V and J calls and clone size come straight from that table; D and trimming were deduced from the DNA. In this sample the table shows fewer than 25,000 clones, and no singletons are among them. Approximately 24% of the sample is held by the ten biggest clonotypes.

This specimen comes from a study of T cell clonality in common variable immunodeficiency (dated by TCRdb to 2013 to 2016). Study-level results and caveats: Despite equal DNA input, controls averaged approximately 77,000 unique sequences per sample versus about 32,000 in CVID samples. It was noted by the authors that sequencing of the repertoires of T cell subpopulations would be needed to clarify the cause of the increased clonality in CVID. Healthy controls shared more TCRbeta clones with each other than CVID subjects shared among themselves (p < 0.0001). CVID TCRbeta sequences reportedly showed fewer deletions and N-nucleotide insertions and lacked highly modified clones with 13 or more V deletions. Correlations of repertoire features with clinical complications were constrained by heterogeneity among patients within the CVID cohort. Compared with healthy controls, CVID subjects showed increased TCRbeta clonality (t-test p = 0.018), a feature most characteristic of about a third of subjects.

V has 5 bases trimmed and J has 5 bases trimmed; junction bases matching no gene number 4. The germline V gene (reference sequence) provides CDR1 SEHNR and CDR2 FQNEAQ. The CDR3 has 14 amino acids, counting the end cysteine and phenylalanine. Part of the CDR3 DNA is given, 33 bases translated from base 1. The TCR comes from a human donor with common variable immunodeficiency. In this chain, TRBV7-9 is recombined with TRBJ1-4, and 8 bases in between align with TRBD1. Sequenced: peripheral blood mononuclear cells. The CDR3: CASSPDRGNEKLFF. Incomplete CDR3 DNA: TGTGCCAGCAGCCCCGACAGGGGAAATGAAAAA. When the CDR3 is completed using the reference TRBV7-9 and TRBJ1-4 genes on either side, the full variable domain is DTGVSQNPRHKITKRGQNVTFRCDPISEHNRLYWYRQTLGQGPEFLTYFQNEAQLEKSRLLSDRFSAERPKGSFSTLEIQRTEQGDSAMYLCASSPDRGNEKLFFGSGTQLSVL.